This TCR beta chain stems from a study of blood T cells in healthy people across ages. Overall study: Through template switching, about one barcoded beta molecule was captured per two T cells, as measured in model experiments. General study points: Nothing was known about donor CMV status, and this possibly confounded expanded clonotype changes.

The second PCR ran about 6 to 11 cycles with a sample-barcoded 5' primer and J-beta primers. Carrying 12 random nucleotides, a template-switch adaptor labeled each individual cDNA molecule. From the 5' RACE reads, TCRdb called clonotypes with MiXCR, one entry per CDR3 protein. This sample yields approximately 2,000,000 distinct CDR3 sequences, of which more than 35% are seen a single time; 23% belongs to the top ten. Points on this clonotype: Its specificity is not known.

Germline lookup yields CDR1 MNHEY and CDR2 SVGEGT. The junction had 1 base not matched to a gene; V was cut back by 0 bases and J by 0 bases. This CDR3 region has 16 residues. Sequencing was done on a sample of blood. The rearrangement links TRBV6-2 or TRBV6-3 to TRBJ2-1, with TRBD1 matching 8 bases. The sequence was collected from a human donor in good health. In nucleotides, the CDR3 is TGTGCCAGCAGTTACTCGACAGGGGACTCCTACAATGAGCAGTTCTTC. Translating gives CASSYSTGDSYNEQFF.